This T cell receptor beta chain was captured in a study of blood T cell repertoires in COVID-19 (dated by TCRdb to about 2020). In terms of the full investigation: Collaborator samples came from the United States, Italy and Spain and covered acute and convalescent phases of COVID-19. The prospective study material was composed of cDNA or gDNA derived from T cells, B-cell-depleted T cells, or PBMCs. Deeply sampled blood TCRbeta repertoires from subjects exposed to, actively infected with, or recovered from COVID-19 were included in the dataset. The repertoires were released in a freely available public database meant as a resource for research on the immune response to SARS-CoV-2. The samples were drawn from the first 160 participants of the ongoing ImmuneRACE study and from 1,254 subjects provided by 6 global collaborators. The sample metadata nearly always contained a de-identified subject ID, COVID-19 status, age in years and sex. Where HLA class I and class II types were available, the types were taken from metadata supplied by the sample provider, not from assay-based typing. What the study reported, not specific to this receptor: The amount of clinical and demographic metadata varied by source and participant and was provided uncurated.

TCRbeta CDR3 regions were amplified from genomic DNA by means of the immunoSEQ Assay, a bias-controlled multiplex PCR. Concerning the study's data processing: The number of nucleated cells in each sample was estimated by amplification of reference gene primers within the assay. Sequence reads were collapsed and filtered to measure the absolute abundance of every unique TCRbeta CDR3 rearrangement. For each sample, productive Simpson clonality was calculated as the square root of Simpson's diversity index across productive rearrangements. TCRdb provides this immuneACCESS table in a form limited to in-frame rearrangements. Some clones are lacking; in checked studies, under half of them reflect an unresolved V gene, and why the rest are absent is not known. The V and J calls and clone size were taken over from that table, and D and trimming were inferred from the DNA. Counted in this sample were about 76,000 clones; 75% to 90% of them appeared once. The ten largest account for roughly a sixth of the sample.

Compared with germline, V lacks 5 bases and J lacks 6 bases; bases without a gene match: 8. The germline V gene gives CDR1 as SGHTA and CDR2 as FQGNSA. Taken from cysteine to phenylalanine, the CDR3 has 16 residues. The DNA shown is the 48-base CDR3, in frame from base 1. The collaborating institutions used their own protocols to collect whole blood in K2EDTA tubes. For TCRbeta analysis, collaborators shipped samples as frozen whole blood, isolated PBMCs, or DNA extracted from either of those sample types. Remarks on this clone: The specificity of this receptor is unknown. No base-level quality is on record; no much larger clone is a single base apart.

The chain links TRBV7-2 with TRBJ2-1; the central 12 bases match TRBD2. The sequence was obtained from a human donor in a cohort sampled during active COVID-19. Sequenced material: peripheral blood. The CDR3 has the sequence CASSRGLAGGGNEQFF. The nucleotide sequence reads TGTGCCAGCAGCAGGGGCCTAGCGGGAGGGGGCAATGAGCAGTTCTTC.